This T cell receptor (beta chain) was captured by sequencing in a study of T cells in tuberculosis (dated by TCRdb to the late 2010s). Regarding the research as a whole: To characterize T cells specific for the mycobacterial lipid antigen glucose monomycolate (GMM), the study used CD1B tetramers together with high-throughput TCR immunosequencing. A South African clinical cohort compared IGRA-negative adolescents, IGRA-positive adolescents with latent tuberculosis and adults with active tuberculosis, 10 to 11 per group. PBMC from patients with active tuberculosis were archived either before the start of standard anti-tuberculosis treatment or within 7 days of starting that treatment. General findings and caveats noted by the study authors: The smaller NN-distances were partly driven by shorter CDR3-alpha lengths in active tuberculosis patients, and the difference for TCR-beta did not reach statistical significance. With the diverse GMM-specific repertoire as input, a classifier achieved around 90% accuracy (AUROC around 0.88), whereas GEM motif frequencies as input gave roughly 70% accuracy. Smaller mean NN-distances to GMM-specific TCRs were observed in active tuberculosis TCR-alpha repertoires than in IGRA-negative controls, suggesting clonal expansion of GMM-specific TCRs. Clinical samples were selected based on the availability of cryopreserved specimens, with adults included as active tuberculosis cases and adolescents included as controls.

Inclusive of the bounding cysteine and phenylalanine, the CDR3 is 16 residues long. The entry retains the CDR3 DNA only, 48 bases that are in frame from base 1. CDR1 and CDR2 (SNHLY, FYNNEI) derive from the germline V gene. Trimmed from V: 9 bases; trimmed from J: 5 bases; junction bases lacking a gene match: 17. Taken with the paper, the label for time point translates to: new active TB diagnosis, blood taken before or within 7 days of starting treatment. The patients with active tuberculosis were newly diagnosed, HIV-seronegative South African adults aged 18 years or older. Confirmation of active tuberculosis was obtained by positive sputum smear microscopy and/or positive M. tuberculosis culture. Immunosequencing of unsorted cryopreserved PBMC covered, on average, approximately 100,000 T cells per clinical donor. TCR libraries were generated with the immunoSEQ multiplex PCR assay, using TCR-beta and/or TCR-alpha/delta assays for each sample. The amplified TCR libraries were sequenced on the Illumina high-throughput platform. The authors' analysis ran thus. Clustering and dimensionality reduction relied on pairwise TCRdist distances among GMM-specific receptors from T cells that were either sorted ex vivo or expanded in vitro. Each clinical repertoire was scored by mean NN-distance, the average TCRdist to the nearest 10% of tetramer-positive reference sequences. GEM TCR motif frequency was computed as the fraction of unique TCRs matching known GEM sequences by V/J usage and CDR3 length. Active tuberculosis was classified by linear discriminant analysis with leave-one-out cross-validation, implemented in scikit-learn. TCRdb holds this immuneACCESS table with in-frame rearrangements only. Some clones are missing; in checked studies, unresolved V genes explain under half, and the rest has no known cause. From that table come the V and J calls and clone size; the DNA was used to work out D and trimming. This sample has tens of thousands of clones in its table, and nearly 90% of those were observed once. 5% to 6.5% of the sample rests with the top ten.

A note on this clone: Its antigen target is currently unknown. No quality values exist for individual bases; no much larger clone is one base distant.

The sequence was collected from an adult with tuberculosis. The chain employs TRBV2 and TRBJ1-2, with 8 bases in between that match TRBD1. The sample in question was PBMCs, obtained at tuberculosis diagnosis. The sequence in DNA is TGTGCCAGTTACCCGGACAGGGATAGCATCCCTTATGGCTACACCTTC. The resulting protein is CASYPDRDSIPYGYTF. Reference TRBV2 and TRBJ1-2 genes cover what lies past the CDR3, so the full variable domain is EPEVTQTPSHQVTQMGQEVILRCVPISNHLYFYWYRQILGQKVEFLVSFYNNEISEKSEIFDDQFSVERPDGSNFTLKIRSTKLEDSAMYFCASYPDRDSIPYGYTFGSGTRLTVV.